The TCR beta chain under discussion was sequenced for a study of CD8 T cells in Susac syndrome. When the RNA was reverse transcribed, random hexamers were used with an input of about 0.45 to 1 ug. Amplification of TCR beta CDR3 used immunoSEQ multiplex PCR across 54 Vbeta and 13 Jbeta. TCRdb reprocessed the immunoSEQ multiplex PCR reads with MiXCR, giving one entry per CDR3 protein. The sample has 71,000 or so distinct CDR3 sequences, around 93% seen once; the top ten hold less than 0.19%. To note about this clonotype: The antigen is unknown.

Findings and limits, study-wide: The study's TCR sequencing and HLA analysis covered a relatively small number of individuals, and the study acknowledged this.

The CDR3 is made up of 15 amino acids. Trimming shortened V by 1 base and J by 2 bases, and 8 bases separated the two germline ends. This clonotype was sampled from a human donor with Susac syndrome. V usage is TRBV12-3 or TRBV12-4 and J usage is TRBJ2-2; either TRBD1 or TRBD2 may supply D (5 bases each). The sequenced sample was CD4+ T cells from PBMCs. The CDR3 protein is CASSLGGVNTGELFF. For the CDR3, the DNA is TGTGCCAGCAGTTTAGGAGGGGTTAACACCGGGGAGCTGTTTTTT.